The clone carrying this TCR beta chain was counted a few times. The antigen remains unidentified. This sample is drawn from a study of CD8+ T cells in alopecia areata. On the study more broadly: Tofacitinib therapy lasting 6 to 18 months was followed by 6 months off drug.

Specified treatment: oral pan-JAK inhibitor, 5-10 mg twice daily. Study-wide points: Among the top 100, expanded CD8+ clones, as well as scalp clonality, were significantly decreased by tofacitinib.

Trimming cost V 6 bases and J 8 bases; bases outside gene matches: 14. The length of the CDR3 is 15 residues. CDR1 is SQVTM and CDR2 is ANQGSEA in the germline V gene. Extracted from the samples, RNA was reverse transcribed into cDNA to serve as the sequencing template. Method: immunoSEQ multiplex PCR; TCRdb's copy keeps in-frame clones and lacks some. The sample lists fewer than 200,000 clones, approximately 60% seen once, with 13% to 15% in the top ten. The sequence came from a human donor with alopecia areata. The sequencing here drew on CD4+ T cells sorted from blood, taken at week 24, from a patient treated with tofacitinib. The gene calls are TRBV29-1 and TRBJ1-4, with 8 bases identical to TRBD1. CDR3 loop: CSVSERTGSGEKLFF. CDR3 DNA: TGCAGCGTATCCGAACGGACAGGGTCGGGGGAAAAACTGTTTTTT. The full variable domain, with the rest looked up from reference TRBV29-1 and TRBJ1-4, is SAVISQKPSRDICQRGTSLTIQCQVDSQVTMMFWYRQQPGQSLTLIATANQGSEATYESGFVIDKFPISRPNLTFSTLTVSNMSPEDSSIYLCSVSERTGSGEKLFFGSGTQLSVL.